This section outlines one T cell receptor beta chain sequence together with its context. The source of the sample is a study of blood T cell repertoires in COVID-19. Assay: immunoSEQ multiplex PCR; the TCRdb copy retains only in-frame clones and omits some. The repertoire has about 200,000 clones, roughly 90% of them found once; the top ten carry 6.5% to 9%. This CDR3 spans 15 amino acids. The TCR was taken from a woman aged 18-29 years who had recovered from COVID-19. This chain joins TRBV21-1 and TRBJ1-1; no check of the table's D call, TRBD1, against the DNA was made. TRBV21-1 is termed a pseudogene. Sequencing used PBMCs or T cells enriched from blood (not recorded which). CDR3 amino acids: CASSKARGRSTEAFF. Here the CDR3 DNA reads TGTGCCAGCAGCAAAGCCAGGGGGCGAAGCACTGAAGCTTTCTTT.